Following are 30 T cell receptor beta chains from one sample sequenced in a study of a mutant IDH1 vaccine in newly diagnosed glioma (dated by TCRdb to the early 2020s). The receptor library was made with the immunoSEQ multiplex PCR assay. TCRdb stores this immuneACCESS table with in-frame sequences only. Part of the clones is absent; in the studies checked, under half of the shortfall reflects unresolved V genes, and no reason is known for the rest. Present in this sample are tens of thousands of clones, around four fifths of which were seen just once. Under 4.5% of the sample is in the top ten clones. Their recognized antigens are unknown. The time point label on this specimen signifies: week 35, safety follow-up. Each vaccine dose was 300 ug of a 20-mer mutant IDH1 peptide in Montanide, given subcutaneously with topical imiquimod. The sample here was PBMCs, taken from a glioma patient whose treatment included an IDH1 peptide vaccine. The receptors were sampled from a woman between 18 and 29 years old with glioma.

This clone has only a few counts. The J gene is TRBJ1-5, the V gene TRBV30, with D maybe TRBD1 (5 bases). With 1 base removed from V and 1 base from J, the gap between germline ends came to 8 bases. The length of the CDR3 is 14 residues. Per the germline V gene, CDR1 is GTSNPN and CDR2 is SVGIG (reference sequence). CDR3 protein: CAWSEGRSNQPQHF. The DNA for the CDR3 is TGTGCCTGGAGTGAGGGGAGGAGCAATCAGCCCCAGCATTTT.

This chain's CDR3 is CASSALRGLNTEAFF. The CDR3 nucleotides are TGTGCCAGCAGCGCCCTCAGGGGTCTGAACACTGAAGCTTTCTTT. The rearrangement joins TRBV9 to TRBJ1-1; TRBD1 might be the D (6 bases). The V gene lost 3 bases and the J gene lost 0 bases, with 12 bases spanning the gap. The CDR3 runs 15 residues. Looked up from germline, CDR1 is SGDLS and CDR2 is YYNGEE.

The chain carries TRBV29-1 and TRBJ1-1, with D unresolved. CDR1 SQVTM and CDR2 ANQGSEA come from the germline V gene. The CDR3 loop spans 12 amino acids. The germline V and J ends were trimmed by 5 bases and 1 base, with 8 bases remaining between them. The CDR3 DNA is TGCAGCGTTCTCCTACCGAACACTGAAGCTTTCTTT. Its translation is CSVLLPNTEAFF.

The DNA of the CDR3 is TGTGCCAGCAGACTTATCAGGGGAGCGTCCCTCCACTTT. Translation gives CASRLIRGASLHF. The rearrangement joins TRBV28 to TRBJ1-6; D might be TRBD1 (6 bases). With 6 bases removed from V and 14 bases from J, the gap between germline ends came to 17 bases. Germline V CDR1 and CDR2: MDHEN, SYDVKM. The CDR3 sequence is 13 residues long.

The V call is TRBV6-1, the J call TRBJ2-3, with TRBD2 as a possible D gene (6 bases). Trimming left V 5 bases short and J 5 bases short, with 14 bases between. There are 14 residues in the CDR3. Germline CDR1 is MNHNS and CDR2 is SASEGT. Here the CDR3 DNA reads TGTGCCAGCAGTCACGGGGGAAGGTTAGATACGCAGTATTTT. Translated: CASSHGGRLDTQYF.

The chain has TRBV5-1 and TRBJ2-7; 8 bases match TRBD1. V dropped 5 bases and J dropped 5; count of bases not matched to a gene: 9. Germline V gives CDR1 SGHRS, CDR2 YFSETQ. This CDR3 has 14 amino acids. The CDR3 sequence is CASRNFQGAHEQYF. The DNA of the CDR3 is TGCGCCAGCAGAAACTTCCAGGGGGCCCACGAGCAGTACTTC.

The V call is TRBV2, the J call TRBJ1-4, with D possibly TRBD1 on 5 matching bases. Germline V gene sequence: CDR1 SNHLY, CDR2 FYNNEI. This CDR3 has 12 amino acids. V was cut by 10 bases and J by 4 bases, with 10 bases left in between. CDR3 nucleotide sequence: TGTGCCACGAAAGGGGATAATGAAAAACTGTTTTTT. Its protein product is CATKGDNEKLFF.

This clone occurred a few times. V and J are TRBV10-1 and TRBJ2-2, with D hard to call. There are 13 residues in the CDR3. Germline values: CDR1 WNHNN, CDR2 SYGVQD (reference sequence). V was pared by 5 bases and J by 5 bases, with 9 bases between. The CDR3 sequence is CASSTGNTGELFF. The CDR3 region has the DNA TGCGCCAGCAGTACTGGGAATACCGGGGAGCTGTTTTTT.

The rearrangement uses TRBV5-4 and TRBJ1-1; D remains unclear. Per germline, CDR1 SGHNT and CDR2 YYREEE (reference sequence). This CDR3 comprises 13 residues. Trimming stripped 5 bases from V and 5 bases from J, with 13 bases between. DNA of the CDR3: TGTGCCAGCAGTTGGACCCAACGGACTGAAGCTTTCTTT. This gives the protein CASSWTQRTEAFF. Variable domain in full (rest from reference TRBV5-4 and TRBJ1-1): ETGVTQSPTHLIKTRGQQVTLRCSSQSGHNTVSWYQQALGQGPQFIFQYYREEENGRGNFPPRFSGLQFPNYSSELNVNALELDDSALYLCASSWTQRTEAFFGQGTRLTVV.

This clone appeared a few times. The chain carries TRBV13 and TRBJ1-1; the D gene is possibly TRBD1 (6 bases). The CDR3 is 14 residues long. V gave up 0 bases and J gave up 8 bases, with 13 bases separating them. Germline-derived CDR1 and CDR2 are PRHDT and FYEKMQ (reference sequence). In DNA form, the CDR3 reads TGTGCCAGCAGCTTAGGCCCGGGGGCGACCGAAGCTTTCTTT. The encoded protein is CASSLGPGATEAFF.

V usage is TRBV7-7 and J usage is TRBJ2-3; 13 bases are a match to TRBD2. Germline loops: CDR1 SSHAT, CDR2 FNYEAQ (reference sequence). There are 18 residues in the CDR3. J gave up 5 bases and V 5 bases, and 13 bases lay outside the gene matches. CDR3 loop: CASSAGLAGVGERDTQYF. The CDR3 nucleotides read TGTGCCAGCAGCGCAGGACTAGCGGGGGTCGGGGAGAGAGATACGCAGTATTTT.

V is TRBV2 and J is TRBJ2-2, with D unresolved. The ends were cut back, 8 bases at V and 3 bases at J, with 4 bases in the middle. The CDR3 is 11 residues long. In germline, CDR1 is SNHLY, CDR2 FYNNEI. The CDR3 sequence: CASHYTGELFF. In DNA, the CDR3 is TGTGCCAGCCATTACACCGGGGAGCTGTTTTTT.

The J gene is TRBJ2-1, the V gene TRBV6-1; 11 bases align to TRBD2. Per germline, CDR1 MNHNS and CDR2 SASEGT. The CDR3 covers 15 residues. V trimming: 4 bases; J trimming: 9 bases; junction bases outside the gene matches: 8. CDR3 region: CASSGASGRPREQFF. The CDR3 region has the DNA TGTGCCAGCAGTGGGGCTAGCGGGAGGCCGCGTGAGCAGTTCTTC.

The chain uses TRBV27 and TRBJ1-1, with TRBD1 as a possible D gene (5 bases). Per germline, CDR1 MNHEY and CDR2 SMNVEV (reference sequence). There are 13 residues in the CDR3. The ends were cut back, 3 bases at V and 5 bases at J, with 10 bases in the middle. CDR3 region: CASSLRYRTEAFF. As DNA, the CDR3 is TGTGCCAGCAGTTTGCGATACAGGACTGAAGCTTTCTTT.

V usage is TRBV9 and J usage is TRBJ1-2; 8 bases align to TRBD1. Germline CDR1 SGDLS, CDR2 YYNGEE. The CDR3 is 15 amino acids. V shed 0 bases, J shed 4 bases, and the junction held 5 bases outside the gene matches. For the CDR3, the DNA is TGTGCCAGCAGCGTAGCTACAGGGGGAAGCTATGGCTACACCTTC. Amino acid sequence: CASSVATGGSYGYTF.

This chain uses TRBV5-1 with TRBJ2-3; D is possibly TRBD2 (6 bases). Germline V gives CDR1 SGHRS, CDR2 YFSETQ. With 5 bases removed from V and 0 bases from J, the gap between germline ends came to 16 bases. The CDR3 length is 16 residues. DNA for the CDR3: TGCGCCAGCAGATCGAGACTAGTCCAAAGCACAGATACGCAGTATTTT. This sequence encodes CASRSRLVQSTDTQYF.

The V gene is TRBV7-2, the J gene TRBJ2-7; TRBD2 matches 9 bases. V gave up 2 bases and J gave up 1 base; unmatched junction bases: 3. This CDR3 is 15 amino acids long. Germline assignment: CDR1 SGHTA and CDR2 FQGNSA. The CDR3 loop is CASSLTAGGSYEQYF. DNA for the CDR3: TGTGCCAGCAGCTTAACAGCGGGGGGTTCCTACGAGCAGTACTTC. Full variable domain (missing parts from reference TRBV7-2 and TRBJ2-7): GAGVSQSPSNKVTEKGKDVELRCDPISGHTALYWYRQSLGQGLEFLIYFQGNSAPDKSGLPSDRFSAERTGGSVSTLTIQRTQQEDSAVYLCASSLTAGGSYEQYFGPGTRLTVT.

The chain uses TRBV5-1 and TRBJ2-3; D remains unclear. The CDR3 length is 13 residues. Looked up from germline, CDR1 is SGHRS and CDR2 is YFSETQ. Trimming took 5 bases from V and 6 from J, leaving 13 bases between them. The CDR3 is CASSRTIWDTQYF. The DNA for the CDR3 is TGCGCCAGCAGTAGGACGATCTGGGATACGCAGTATTTT.

This clone has a handful of counts. The V gene is TRBV13, the J gene TRBJ2-7; a weak D match, TRBD2 (6 bases). The V gene's germline CDR1 is PRHDT and CDR2 FYEKMQ (reference sequence). The CDR3 has 14 residues. Trimming removed 5 bases from V and 5 bases from J, with 16 bases in between. The CDR3 is CASSPGLIQDEQYF. The DNA for the CDR3 is TGTGCCAGCAGCCCCGGACTAATTCAGGACGAGCAGTACTTC.

This clone was seen only a few times. This rearrangement joins TRBV29-1 to TRBJ2-7, with TRBD2 matching over 8 bases. The CDR3 spans 14 residues. CDR1 and CDR2 (germline): SQVTM, ANQGSEA. The ends lost 7 bases at V and 2 bases at J; junction bases unmatched: 10. The CDR3 loop is CSAGGGGLTYEQYF. The CDR3 nucleotides are TGCAGCGCCGGGGGGGGCGGCCTTACCTACGAGCAGTACTTC.

In its sample, this clone was seen once. The rearrangement joins TRBV11-1 to TRBJ1-4; D not certain. The CDR3 is 12 residues long. Deletions cut 3 bases from V and 8 bases from J, with 7 bases between. In germline, CDR1 is SGHAT, CDR2 FQDESV (reference sequence). The CDR3 nucleotides are TGTGCCAGCAGCTTCCGCGGGGAAAAACTGTTTTTT. Residues: CASSFRGEKLFF.

The chain is built from TRBV6-6 and TRBJ2-7; 11 positions agree with TRBD2. This CDR3 comprises 16 residues. V was clipped by 3 bases and J by 7 bases; unmatched bases: 11. Germline CDR1 is MNHNY and CDR2 is SVGAGI (reference sequence). The CDR3 bases are TGTGCCAGCAGTTATCTACTAGCGGGAGCTCAAGGGGAGCAGTACTTC. It yields the protein CASSYLLAGAQGEQYF.

This chain uses TRBV5-4 with TRBJ2-1, with D possibly called TRBD1 or TRBD2 (5 bases each). The CDR3 consists of 14 residues. The V end lost 4 bases, the J end lost 5 bases, and 13 bases lay between the germline ends. Germline V gene sequence: CDR1 SGHNT, CDR2 YYREEE (reference sequence). In DNA, the CDR3 is TGTGCCAGCAGCCCCGACTGGGGGAACAATGAGCAGTTCTTC. Residues: CASSPDWGNNEQFF.

The J gene is TRBJ2-3, the V gene TRBV10-1; maybe TRBD2 (6 bases). Germline V gene sequence: CDR1 WNHNN, CDR2 SYGVQD (reference sequence). The CDR3 loop spans 16 amino acids. V lost 3 bases, J lost 4 bases, and 17 bases lay in between. For the CDR3, the DNA is TGCGCCAGCAGTGATCCCCTGGCGGGATCCGCAGATACGCAGTATTTT. This codes for CASSDPLAGSADTQYF.

The V call is TRBV4-1, the J call TRBJ2-2; 9 positions match TRBD2. Germline CDR1 is MGHRA and CDR2 is YSYEKL. The CDR3 runs to 17 residues. V was pared by 0 bases and J by 5 bases, with 7 bases of the junction left unmatched. The CDR3 here is CASSQEAGGTGTGELFF. The CDR3 DNA follows: TGCGCCAGCAGCCAAGAGGCGGGAGGGACGGGGACCGGGGAGCTGTTTTTT.

The chain recombines TRBV7-2 with TRBJ2-5; 12 nucleotides align to TRBD2. The CDR3 has 16 amino acids. CDR1 is SGHTA and CDR2 is FQGNSA in the germline V gene. J was trimmed by 1 base and V by 5 bases; bases with no gene match: 5. The CDR3 DNA reads TGTGCCAGCAGCCATCGGACTAGCGGGGTCCAAGAGACCCAGTACTTC. Translated: CASSHRTSGVQETQYF.

The genes are TRBV19 and TRBJ1-1; D remains ambiguous. The CDR3 extends over 12 amino acids. V lost 3 bases, J lost 7 bases, and 9 bases lay in between. CDR1 and CDR2 from the germline V gene are LNHDA and SQIVND (reference sequence). The CDR3 DNA sequence: TGTGCCAGTAGTATCGGGGTCCGTGAAGCTTTCTTT. Translated, it gives CASSIGVREAFF.

This sequence joins TRBV7-2 and TRBJ2-2; 7 bases align to TRBD2. This CDR3 is 15 amino acids long. J gave up 2 bases and V 8 bases, and 8 bases lay outside the gene matches. Germline V gene data show CDR1 as SGHTA and CDR2 as FQGNSA. The CDR3 region has the DNA TGTGCCAGCTCCGTCGGGGGGACCAACACCGGGGAGCTGTTTTTT. Encoded protein: CASSVGGTNTGELFF.

The chain combines TRBV9 with TRBJ2-1, with 10 bases matching TRBD2. V was clipped by 3 bases and J by 4 bases; unmatched bases: 4. Germline values: CDR1 SGDLS, CDR2 YYNGEE. This CDR3 has 15 residues. The CDR3 nucleotides are TGTGCCAGCAGCGCTCTAGCGGGAGAATACAATGAGCAGTTCTTC. This translates into CASSALAGEYNEQFF.

This rearrangement joins TRBV6-5 to TRBJ2-5, with 12 bases lining up with TRBD2. This CDR3 has 15 residues. The germline V gene encodes CDR1 MNHEY and CDR2 SVGAGI. J lost 5 bases, V lost 6 bases, and 7 bases had no gene match. CDR3 protein: CASRPSGGAWETQYF. CDR3 DNA: TGTGCCAGCAGACCTAGCGGGGGGGCCTGGGAGACCCAGTACTTC.